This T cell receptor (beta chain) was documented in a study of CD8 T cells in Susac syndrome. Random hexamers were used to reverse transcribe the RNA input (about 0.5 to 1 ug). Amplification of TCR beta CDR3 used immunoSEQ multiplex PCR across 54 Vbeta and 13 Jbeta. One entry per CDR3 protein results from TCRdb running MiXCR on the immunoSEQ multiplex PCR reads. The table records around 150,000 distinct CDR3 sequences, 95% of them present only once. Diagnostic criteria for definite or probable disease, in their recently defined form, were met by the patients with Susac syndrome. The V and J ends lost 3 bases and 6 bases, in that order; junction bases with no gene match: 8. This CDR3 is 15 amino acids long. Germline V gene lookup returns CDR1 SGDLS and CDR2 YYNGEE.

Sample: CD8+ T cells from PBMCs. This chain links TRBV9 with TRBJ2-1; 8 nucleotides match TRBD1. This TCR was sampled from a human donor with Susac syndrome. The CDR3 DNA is TGTGCCAGCAGCGCGGCAGGGGGCCCTGGCAATGAGCAGTTCTTC. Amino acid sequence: CASSAAGGPGNEQFF.